This T cell receptor beta chain comes out of a study of PD-1 blockade in classical Hodgkin lymphoma. Time point indicated: newly diagnosed, previously untreated cHL patient sample. Negative selection with magnets was how CD8+ T cells were isolated from the thawed PBMCs. Acting as the comparison were PBMCs from newly diagnosed, untreated classical Hodgkin lymphoma. This clone was counted only a few times. Its antigen is unidentified. Study-level points and caveats: Compared with healthy donors, newly diagnosed patients reportedly showed lower baseline TCR diversity. Underlying causes for the observed repertoire differences were not defined, possibly disease activity or prior therapy.

V was cut by 3 bases and J by 0 bases, with 5 bases left in between. CDR3 size: 13 residues. The germline V gene has CDR1 WNHNN and CDR2 SYGVQD (reference sequence). Assay used: immunoSEQ multiplex PCR; TCRdb lists only in-frame clones, some missing. The repertoire consists of 8,500 to 10,000 clones, with around 90% occurring once and the leading ten covering 6.5% to 9%. The chain carries TRBV10-1 and TRBJ2-5; D uncertain. The sequenced sample was CD8+ T cells from blood. The sequence was obtained from a human donor with classical Hodgkin lymphoma. The CDR3 here is CASSDEYQETQYF. The CDR3 coding sequence is TGCGCCAGCAGTGACGAGTACCAAGAGACCCAGTACTTC.